This T cell receptor beta chain was documented in a study of identical twins' blood T cells. Study outcomes and limitations: Abundant TCRbeta CDR3s overlapped more between twins than with unrelated donors. Twin similarity might stem from environmental factors, not only genetics.

Germline V gene sequence: CDR1 LNHDA, CDR2 SQIVND (reference sequence). The CDR3 has 15 amino acids. Deletions cut 3 bases from V and 0 bases from J, with 8 bases between. TCRdb fed the 5' RACE reads into MiXCR, producing one record per CDR3 protein. Seen here are 350,000 to 450,000 distinct CDR3 sequences, roughly 28% observed once, and the top ten hold about 6%. This clonotype was seen only a few times. The antigen remains unidentified. The receptor was isolated from a woman between 18 and 49 years old in good health. Sequencing was performed on PBMCs. This chain uses TRBV19 with TRBJ1-4; D is ambiguous. CDR3 DNA: TGTGCCAGTAGTATGGCCAGCGCAACTAATGAAAAACTGTTTTTT. Its protein is CASSMASATNEKLFF.